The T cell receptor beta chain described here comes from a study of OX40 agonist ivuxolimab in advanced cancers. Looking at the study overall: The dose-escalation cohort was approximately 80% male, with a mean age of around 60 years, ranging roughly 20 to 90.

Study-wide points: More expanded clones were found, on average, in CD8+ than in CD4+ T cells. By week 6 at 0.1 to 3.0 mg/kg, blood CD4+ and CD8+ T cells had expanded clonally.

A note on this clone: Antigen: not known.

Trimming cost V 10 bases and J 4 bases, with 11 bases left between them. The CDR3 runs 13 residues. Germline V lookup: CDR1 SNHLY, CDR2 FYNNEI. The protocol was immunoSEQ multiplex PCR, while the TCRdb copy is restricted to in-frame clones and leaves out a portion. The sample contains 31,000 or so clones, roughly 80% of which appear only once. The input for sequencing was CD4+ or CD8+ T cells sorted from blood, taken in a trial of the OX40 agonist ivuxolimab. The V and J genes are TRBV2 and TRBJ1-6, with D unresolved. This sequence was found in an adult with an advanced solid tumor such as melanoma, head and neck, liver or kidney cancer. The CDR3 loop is CATSGRYNSPLHF. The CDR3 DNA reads TGTGCCACTTCGGGCCGTTATAATTCACCCCTCCACTTT.